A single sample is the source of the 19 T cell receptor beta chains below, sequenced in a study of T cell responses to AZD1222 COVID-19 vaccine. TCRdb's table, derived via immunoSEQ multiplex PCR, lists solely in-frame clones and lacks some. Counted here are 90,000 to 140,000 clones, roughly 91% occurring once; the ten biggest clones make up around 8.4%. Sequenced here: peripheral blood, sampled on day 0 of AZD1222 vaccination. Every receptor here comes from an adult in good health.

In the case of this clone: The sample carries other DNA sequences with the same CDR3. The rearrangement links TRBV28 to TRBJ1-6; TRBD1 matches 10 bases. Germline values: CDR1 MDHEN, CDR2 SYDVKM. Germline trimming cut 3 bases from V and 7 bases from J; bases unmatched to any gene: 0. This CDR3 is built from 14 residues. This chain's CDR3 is CASSLGQGNSPLHF. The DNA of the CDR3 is TGTGCCAGCAGTTTGGGACAGGGGAATTCACCCCTCCACTTT. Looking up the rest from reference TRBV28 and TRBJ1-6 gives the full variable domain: DVKVTQSSRYLVKRTGEKVFLECVQDMDHENMFWYRQDPGLGLRLIYFSYDVKMKEKGDIPEGYSVSREKKERFSLILESASTNQTSMYLCASSLGQGNSPLHFGNGTRLTVT.

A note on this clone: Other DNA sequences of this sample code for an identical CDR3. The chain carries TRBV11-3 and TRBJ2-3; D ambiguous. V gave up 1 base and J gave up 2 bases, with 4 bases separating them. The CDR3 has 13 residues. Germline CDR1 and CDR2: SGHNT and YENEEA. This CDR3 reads CASSLGPTDTQYF. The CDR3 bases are TGTGCCAGCAGCTTAGGGCCCACAGATACGCAGTATTTT. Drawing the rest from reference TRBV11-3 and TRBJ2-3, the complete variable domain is EAGVVQSPRYKIIEKKQPVAFWCNPISGHNTLYWYLQNLGQGPELLIRYENEEAVDDSQLPKDRFSAERLKGVDSTLKIQPAELGDSAVYLCASSLGPTDTQYFGPGTRLTVL.

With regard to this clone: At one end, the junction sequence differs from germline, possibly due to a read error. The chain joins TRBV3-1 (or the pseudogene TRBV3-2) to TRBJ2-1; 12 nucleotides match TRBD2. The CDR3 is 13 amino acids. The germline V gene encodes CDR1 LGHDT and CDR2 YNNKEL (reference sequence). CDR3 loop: CASSQGTSGNYVF. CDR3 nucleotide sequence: TGTGCCAGCAGCCAAGGGACTAGCGGGAATTACGTCTTC.

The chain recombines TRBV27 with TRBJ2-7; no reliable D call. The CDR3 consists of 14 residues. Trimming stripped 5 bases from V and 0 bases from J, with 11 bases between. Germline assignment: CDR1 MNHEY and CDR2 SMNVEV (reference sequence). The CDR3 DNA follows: TGTGCCAGCAGTCTCTCGACGAACTCCTACGAGCAGTACTTC. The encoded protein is CASSLSTNSYEQYF.

This CDR3 reads CASSSEGLGEEFF. CDR3 bases: TGTGCCAGCAGTTCCGAGGGGCTCGGAGAGGAGTTCTTC. This chain uses TRBV6-5 with TRBJ2-1, with D perhaps TRBD1 or TRBD2 (5 bases each). Germline V gives CDR1 MNHEY, CDR2 SVGAGI. V was trimmed by 4 bases and J by 14 bases, leaving 18 bases between them. This CDR3 contains 13 residues.

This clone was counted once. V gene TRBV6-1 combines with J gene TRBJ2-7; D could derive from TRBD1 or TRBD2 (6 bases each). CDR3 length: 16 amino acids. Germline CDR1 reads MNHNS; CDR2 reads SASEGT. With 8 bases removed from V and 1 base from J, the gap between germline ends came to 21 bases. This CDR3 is CASWEGGHLSSYEQYF. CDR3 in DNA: TGTGCCAGCTGGGAAGGGGGGCATCTTTCATCCTACGAGCAGTACTTC.

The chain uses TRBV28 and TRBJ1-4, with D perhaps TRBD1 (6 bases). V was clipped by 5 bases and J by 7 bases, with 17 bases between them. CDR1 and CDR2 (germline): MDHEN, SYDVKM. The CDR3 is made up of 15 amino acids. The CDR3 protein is CASSLPGAQGEKLFF. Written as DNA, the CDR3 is TGTGCCAGCAGTCTACCGGGGGCGCAGGGTGAAAAACTGTTTTTT.

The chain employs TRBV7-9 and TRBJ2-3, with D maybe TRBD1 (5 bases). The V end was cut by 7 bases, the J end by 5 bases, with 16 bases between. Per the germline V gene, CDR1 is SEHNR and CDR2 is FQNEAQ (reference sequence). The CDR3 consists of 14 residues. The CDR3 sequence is CASTSRVLKDTQYF. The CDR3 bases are TGTGCCAGCACCAGCAGGGTTCTAAAAGATACGCAGTATTTT.

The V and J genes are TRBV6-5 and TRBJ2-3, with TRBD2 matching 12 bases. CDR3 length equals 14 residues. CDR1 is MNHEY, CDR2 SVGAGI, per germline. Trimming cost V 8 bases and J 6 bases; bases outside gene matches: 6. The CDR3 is CASGPLAGGDTQYF. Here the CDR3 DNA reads TGTGCCAGCGGTCCTCTAGCGGGAGGGGATACGCAGTATTTT.

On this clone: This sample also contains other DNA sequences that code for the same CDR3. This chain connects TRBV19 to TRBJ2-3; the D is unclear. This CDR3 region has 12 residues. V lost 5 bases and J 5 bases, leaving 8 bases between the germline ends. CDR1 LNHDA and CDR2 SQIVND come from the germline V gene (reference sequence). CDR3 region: CASSPMGDTQYF. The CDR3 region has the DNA TGTGCCAGTAGTCCGATGGGAGATACGCAGTATTTT.

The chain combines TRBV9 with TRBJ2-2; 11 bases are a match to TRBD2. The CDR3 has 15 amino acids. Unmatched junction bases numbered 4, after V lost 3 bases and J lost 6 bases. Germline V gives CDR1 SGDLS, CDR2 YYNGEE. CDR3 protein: CASSELAGDAGELFF. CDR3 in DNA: TGTGCCAGCAGCGAACTAGCGGGAGATGCCGGGGAGCTGTTTTTT.

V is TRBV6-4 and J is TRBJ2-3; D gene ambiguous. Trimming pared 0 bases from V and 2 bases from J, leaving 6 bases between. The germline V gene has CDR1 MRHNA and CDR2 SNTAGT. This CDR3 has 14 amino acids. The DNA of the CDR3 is TGTGCCAGCAGTGACTCTGACCTCACAGATACGCAGTATTTT. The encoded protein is CASSDSDLTDTQYF.

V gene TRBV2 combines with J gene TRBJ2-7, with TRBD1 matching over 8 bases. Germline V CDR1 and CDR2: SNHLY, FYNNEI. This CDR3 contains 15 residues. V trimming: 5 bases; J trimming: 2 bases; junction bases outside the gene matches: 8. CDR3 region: CASSLQGGEAYEQYF. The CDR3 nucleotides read TGTGCCAGCAGTCTACAGGGGGGAGAGGCCTACGAGCAGTACTTC. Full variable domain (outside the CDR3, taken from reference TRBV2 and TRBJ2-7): EPEVTQTPSHQVTQMGQEVILRCVPISNHLYFYWYRQILGQKVEFLVSFYNNEISEKSEIFDDQFSVERPDGSNFTLKIRSTKLEDSAMYFCASSLQGGEAYEQYFGPGTRLTVT.

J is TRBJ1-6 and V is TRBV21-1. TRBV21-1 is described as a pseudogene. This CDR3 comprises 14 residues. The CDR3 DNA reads TGTGCCAGCACCACCTCGAGGGAGTATTCACCCCTCCACTTT. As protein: CASTTSREYSPLHF.

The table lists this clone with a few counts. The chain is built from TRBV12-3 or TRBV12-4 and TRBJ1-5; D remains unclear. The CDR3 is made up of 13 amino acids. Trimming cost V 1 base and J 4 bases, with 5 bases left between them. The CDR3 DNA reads TGTGCCAGCAGTTTAGAGGAAAATCAGCCCCAGCATTTT. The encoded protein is CASSLEENQPQHF.

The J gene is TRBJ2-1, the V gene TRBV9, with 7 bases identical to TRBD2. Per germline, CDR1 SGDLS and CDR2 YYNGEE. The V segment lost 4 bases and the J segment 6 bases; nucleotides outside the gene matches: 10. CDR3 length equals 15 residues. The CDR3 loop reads CASSPAGLPLNEQFF. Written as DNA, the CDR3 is TGTGCCAGCAGCCCAGCGGGACTACCTCTCAATGAGCAGTTCTTC.

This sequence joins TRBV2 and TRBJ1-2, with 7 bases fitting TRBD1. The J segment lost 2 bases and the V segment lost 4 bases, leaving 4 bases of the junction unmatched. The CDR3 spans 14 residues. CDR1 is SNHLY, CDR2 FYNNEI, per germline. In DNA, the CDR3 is TGTGCCAGCAGTGTCCTGACAGGGAACTATGGCTACACCTTC. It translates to CASSVLTGNYGYTF.

The CDR3 loop is CASSLANTGPDNSPLHF. In nucleotides, the CDR3 is TGCGCCAGCAGCTTGGCCAATACGGGCCCAGATAATTCACCCCTCCACTTT. The genes are TRBV5-1 and TRBJ1-6; D gene uncertain. The length of the CDR3 is 17 residues. Per the germline V gene, CDR1 is SGHRS and CDR2 is YFSETQ. The V end lost 0 bases, the J end lost 5 bases, and 15 bases lay between the germline ends.

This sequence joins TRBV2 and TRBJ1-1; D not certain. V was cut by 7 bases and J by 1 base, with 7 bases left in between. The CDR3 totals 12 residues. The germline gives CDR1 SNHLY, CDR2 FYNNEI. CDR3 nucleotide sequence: TGTGCCAGCATGGTCCCGAACACTGAAGCTTTCTTT. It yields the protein CASMVPNTEAFF. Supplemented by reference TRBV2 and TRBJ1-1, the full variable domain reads EPEVTQTPSHQVTQMGQEVILRCVPISNHLYFYWYRQILGQKVEFLVSFYNNEISEKSEIFDDQFSVERPDGSNFTLKIRSTKLEDSAMYFCASMVPNTEAFFGQGTRLTVV.